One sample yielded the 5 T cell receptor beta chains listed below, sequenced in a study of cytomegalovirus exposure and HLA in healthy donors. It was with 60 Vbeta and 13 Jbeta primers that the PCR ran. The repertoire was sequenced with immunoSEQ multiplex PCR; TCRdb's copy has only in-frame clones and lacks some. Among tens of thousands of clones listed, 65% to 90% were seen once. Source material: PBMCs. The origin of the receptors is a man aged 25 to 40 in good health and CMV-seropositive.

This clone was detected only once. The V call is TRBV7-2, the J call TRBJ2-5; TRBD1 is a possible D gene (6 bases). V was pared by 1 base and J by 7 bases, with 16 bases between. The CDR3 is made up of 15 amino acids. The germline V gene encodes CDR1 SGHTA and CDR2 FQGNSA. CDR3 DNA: TGTGCCAGCAGCTTAGGAGACAGGCTTGGTGGGACCCAGTACTTC. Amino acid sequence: CASSLGDRLGGTQYF.

The CDR3 region has the DNA TGTGCCAGCAGTTTTAATAGCGGGAGTATAACCTACGAGCAGTACTTC. It translates to CASSFNSGSITYEQYF. The chain carries TRBV27 and TRBJ2-7; TRBD2 agrees at 9 bases. Trimming removed 3 bases from V and 2 bases from J; junction bases left unmatched: 8. The CDR3 has 16 residues. Germline assignment: CDR1 MNHEY and CDR2 SMNVEV (reference sequence).

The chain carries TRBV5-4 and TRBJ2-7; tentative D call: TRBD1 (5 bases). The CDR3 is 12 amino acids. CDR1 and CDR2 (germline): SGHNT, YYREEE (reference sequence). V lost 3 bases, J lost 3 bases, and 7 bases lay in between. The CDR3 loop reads CASSSQGYEQYF. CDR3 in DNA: TGTGCCAGCAGCTCCCAGGGCTACGAGCAGTACTTC.

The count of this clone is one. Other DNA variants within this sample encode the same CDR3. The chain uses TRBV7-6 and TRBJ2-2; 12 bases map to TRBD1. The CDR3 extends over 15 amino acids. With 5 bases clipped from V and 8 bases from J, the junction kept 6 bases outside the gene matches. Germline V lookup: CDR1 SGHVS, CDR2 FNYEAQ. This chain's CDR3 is CASSPGQGATGELFF. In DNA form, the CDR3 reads TGTGCCAGCAGCCCGGGACAGGGGGCGACGGGGGAGCTGTTTTTT.

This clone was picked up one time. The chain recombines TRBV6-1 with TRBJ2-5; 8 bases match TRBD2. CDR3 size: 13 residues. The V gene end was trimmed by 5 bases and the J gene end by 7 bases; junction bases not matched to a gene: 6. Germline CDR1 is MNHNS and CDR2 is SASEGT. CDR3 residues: CASSWNGRGTQYF. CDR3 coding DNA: TGTGCCAGCAGTTGGAACGGGAGGGGGACCCAGTACTTC.